A selection of T cell receptor beta chains follows, all from one sample in a study of shared T cell receptors in the human thymus. Generated by immunoSEQ multiplex PCR, the TCRdb table keeps only in-frame clones and is missing some. The sample lists some 640,000 clones; around 87% were seen once. These data are also associated with another study on human thymus T cells.

Sequences were obtained from thymocytes. These receptors were taken from a boy under two years old with a congenital heart defect. Each CDR3 is given with its conserved first and last residue. A D gene is named only where the DNA matches it firmly. Size is omitted from some rows. Given values are once, few, many or a class for expanded clones.

J	size	D	V	DNA	CDR3
TRBJ1-1	-	-	TRBV2	TGTGCCAACCCGAGCAGGGTCGAGTACACTGAAGCTTTCTTT	CANPSRVEYTEAFF
TRBJ1-1	once	-	TRBV29-1	TGCAGCGCCTTCCCTGGGAGGGGAAAGAGGTCCACTGAAGCTTTCTTT	CSAFPGRGKRSTEAFF
TRBJ2-5	-	-	TRBV18	TGTGCCAGCTCACCGCCTTGGACTGAAAAAGAGACCCAGTACTTC	CASSPPWTEKETQYF
TRBJ2-1	-	TRBD2	TRBV15	TGTGCCACCAGCAGAGATTATATGACTAGCGGGGATGGTGAGCAGTTCTTC	CATSRDYMTSGDGEQFF
TRBJ2-7	once	-	TRBV18	TGTGCCAGCTCCCCGGGACTGCGGGACTACGAGCAGTACTTC	CASSPGLRDYEQYF
TRBJ2-1	-	TRBD2	TRBV27	TGTGCCAGCAGTTTAGTGTTCCGAGCGGGGGGAGGCGAGCAGTTCTTC	CASSLVFRAGGGEQFF
TRBJ2-2	-	TRBD2	TRBV7-7	TGTGCTAGCAGCCTAAAACCGAGCTTAGCGGGGGGCCTACGGTACACCGGGGAGCTGTTTTTT	CASSLKPSLAGGLRYTGELFF
TRBJ1-2	-	TRBD1	TRBV5-8	TGTGCCAGCAGCACTCGACAGGGGGATACGGGTCGCGATGGCTACACCTTC	CASSTRQGDTGRDGYTF
TRBJ2-1	-	-	TRBV5-1	TGCGCCAGCAGCTTGGGGGGCGTGGACAATGAGCAGTTCTTC	CASSLGGVDNEQFF
TRBJ1-6	-	TRBD1	TRBV4-1	TGCGCCAGCAGCCAAGATAGGACAGGGCCTAGCTCCAATTCACCCCTCCACTTT	CASSQDRTGPSSNSPLHF